This TCR beta chain appears in the sequencing data of a study of blood T cell repertoires in COVID-19. The wider study: Samples taken during acute and convalescent COVID-19 were collected in the United States, Italy and Spain. PBMCs, B-cell-depleted T cells, or T cells provided the cDNA or gDNA that made up the material.

In the study's own analysis: Amplification of reference gene primers provided the estimated nucleated cell counts. Here immunoSEQ multiplex PCR was the method, and the copy in TCRdb shows in-frame clones only, minus some. For V, J and clone size, that table is used; D and trimming come from the DNA. The profile shows under 150,000 clones, roughly 85% of them singletons. CDR1 and CDR2 (germline): MNHEY, SVGEGT. This CDR3 has 15 amino acids. Trimming removed 5 bases from V and 3 bases from J; junction bases left unmatched: 5. V and J are TRBV6-2 or TRBV6-3 and TRBJ1-1; 11 nucleotides match TRBD1. Sequences were obtained from peripheral blood. The sequence came from a human donor in a cohort sampled during active COVID-19. CDR3 amino acids: CASSTPGQGDTEAFF. CDR3 DNA: TGTGCCAGCAGTACCCCGGGACAGGGGGACACTGAAGCTTTCTTT.